These 5 T cell receptor beta chains were sequenced from one sample in a study of control samples from healthy donors and cancer patients. Assay used: immunoSEQ multiplex PCR; TCRdb lists only in-frame clones, some missing. Of 100,000 to 150,000 clones in the sample, 85% to 95% were seen once. The specimen was PBMCs. Receptors were obtained from a man aged 80 or over with head and neck cancer.

This chain uses TRBV27 with TRBJ2-3, with 10 bases aligning to TRBD2. The V segment lost 8 bases and the J segment 3 bases; nucleotides outside the gene matches: 11. There are 16 residues in the CDR3. Germline values: CDR1 MNHEY, CDR2 SMNVEV (reference sequence). CDR3 coding DNA: TGTGCCAGCGCACCCATAGCGGGGGGTTTGACAGATACGCAGTATTTT. Translation gives CASAPIAGGLTDTQYF.

The chain carries TRBV2 and TRBJ2-7; D may match TRBD1 or TRBD2 (7 bases each). CDR3 length: 15 residues. Germline V lookup: CDR1 SNHLY, CDR2 FYNNEI. Trimming stripped 1 base from V and 7 bases from J, with 17 bases between. The CDR3: CASSEGSGGGGEQYF. CDR3 DNA: TGTGCCAGCAGTGAAGGCTCAGGGGGAGGGGGTGAGCAGTACTTC.

This clone appeared once. In DNA, the CDR3 is TGTGCCAGCAGCTTATTTGCGGGACCCTACGGTGAGCAGTTCTTC. This translates into CASSLFAGPYGEQFF. The chain uses TRBV5-6 and TRBJ2-1, with a weak D call TRBD2 (6 bases). This CDR3 contains 15 residues. V dropped 2 bases and J dropped 9 bases, with 18 bases sitting between them. Germline values: CDR1 SGHDT, CDR2 YYEEEE.

The chain carries TRBV6-5 and TRBJ2-7, with TRBD1 matching 9 bases. V gave up 0 bases and J gave up 6 bases; unmatched junction bases: 9. Germline CDR1 reads MNHEY; CDR2 reads SVGAGI. This CDR3 region has 16 residues. The CDR3 bases are TGTGCCAGCAGTTACTCGGGACAGGGTTTGAGGGGCGAGCAGTACTTC. Translated, it gives CASSYSGQGLRGEQYF.

The chain joins TRBV5-1 to TRBJ1-3, with no clear D. There are 16 residues in the CDR3. Trimming cost V 0 bases and J 4 bases, with 14 bases left between them. The germline V gene has CDR1 SGHRS and CDR2 YFSETQ. The CDR3: CASSLAGGSQGNTIYF. The CDR3 DNA is TGCGCCAGCAGCTTGGCCGGTGGTTCGCAAGGAAACACCATATATTTT. Complete variable domain (other parts from reference TRBV5-1 and TRBJ1-3): KAGVTQTPRYLIKTRGQQVTLSCSPISGHRSVSWYQQTPGQGLQFLFEYFSETQRNKGNFPGRFSGRQFSNSRSEMNVSTLELGDSALYLCASSLAGGSQGNTIYFGEGSWLTVV.